This T cell receptor (beta chain) was identified in a study of spatial heterogeneity in lung cancer. Overall study findings and caveats: Expanded intratumoral alpha and beta TCR counts tracked tumor mutation counts.

This clonotype was counted many times. Antigen: not known. Being off target in a library aimed at alpha chains, this beta chain has a size of little meaning. Described time point: sample taken at primary tumor resection. Frozen PBMC, nontumor lung or tumor provided whole RNA, which was sequenced unsorted. Single TCR cDNA molecules each had their own unique molecular identifier. Each CDR3 protein is one row after TCRdb ran MiXCR on the 5' RACE reads. The sample includes about 9,800 distinct CDR3 sequences, approximately 5.8% of them seen just once. Germline values: CDR1 SGHVS, CDR2 FQNEAQ. Germline trimming cut 6 bases from V and 6 bases from J; bases unmatched to any gene: 14. The length of the CDR3 is 17 residues.

The sample in question was lung tumor tissue, obtained at surgery. The chain combines TRBV7-8 with TRBJ1-6, with 7 positions matching TRBD1. This receptor was identified in a male donor with early-stage non-small cell lung cancer. In DNA form, the CDR3 reads TGTGCCAGCAGACGAAAGACAGGGTCCGACTTTAATTCACCCCTCCACTTT. As protein: CASRRKTGSDFNSPLHF. Together with reference TRBV7-8 and TRBJ1-6, the CDR3 gives the full variable domain: GAGVSQSPRYKVAKRGQDVALRCDPISGHVSLFWYQQALGQGPEFLTYFQNEAQLDKSGLPSDRFFAERPEGSVSTLKIQRTQQEDSAVYLCASRRKTGSDFNSPLHFGNGTRLTVT.